Only a few counts were recorded for the clone carrying this T cell receptor beta chain. Preparation of the TCRbeta library involved a method that used unique molecular identifiers. Each CDR3 protein gets one entry after TCRdb re-called the PCR reads with MiXCR. The sample lists about 250,000 distinct CDR3 sequences; around 25% were seen once. These data originate in a study of T-cell reconstitution after alpha-beta-depleted transplantation in children. Germline CDR1 reads DFQATT; CDR2 reads SNEGSKA (reference sequence). The CDR3 spans 12 residues. Trimming took off 0 bases at V and 7 bases at J, with 8 bases between the two ends.

This chain uses TRBV20-1 with TRBJ2-3; TRBD2 might be the D (6 bases). The sequence derives from a female patient between 2 and 15 years old who had a stem cell transplant for congenital amegakaryocytic thrombocytopenia, so the T cells may come from the graft donor. The sample here was PBMCs, mostly from graft donor cells, taken 360 days after TCRalphabeta/CD19-depleted stem cell transplant. The CDR3 DNA reads as TGCAGTGCTAGAGAGGGAGGTCATACGCAGTATTTT. It encodes CSAREGGHTQYF.